The rows below give T cell receptor beta chains drawn from one sample of a study of memory CD4+ T cells and cytomegalovirus serostatus. Here immunoSEQ multiplex PCR was the method, and the copy in TCRdb shows in-frame clones only, minus some. The table records about 53,000 clones, around 78% of them present only once. The sequenced material came from memory CD4+ T cells from blood. The source is an adult in good health and CMV-seronegative. Each CDR3 is given with its conserved first and last residue. The D gene is left open where the match is weak. Clone size is stated in some rows and not others, as once, few, many or a class when expanded.

j_call v_call clone_size d_call cdr3_nt cdr3_aa
TRBJ1-6 TRBV7-9 few - TGTGCCAGCAGCTTAGACAATCTCCTCCACTTT CASSLDNLLHF
TRBJ1-6 TRBV6-6 - TRBD1 TGTGCCAGCACTTCCTCGGGACAGGATAATTCACCCCTCCACTTT CASTSSGQDNSPLHF
TRBJ2-4 TRBV7-9 - - TGTGCCAGCAGCCCCCATGGGGGATACGGCAAAAACATTCAGTACTTC CASSPHGGYGKNIQYF
TRBJ1-2 TRBV4-1 - - TGCGCCAGCAGCCGGGCGGGGGGCCTTGGGTATGGCTACACCTTC CASSRAGGLGYGYTF
TRBJ1-2 TRBV7-2 - TRBD1 TGTGCCAGCAGCTTACGGGGGACAGCGAATGGCTACACCTTC CASSLRGTANGYTF
TRBJ2-5 TRBV6-5 - TRBD2 TGTGCCAGCAGTTACTCGGCACTAGCGAGACAAGAGACCCAGTACTTC CASSYSALARQETQYF
TRBJ2-3 TRBV18 - - TGTGCCAGCTCACTTCGGCAGGACACAGATACGCAGTATTTT CASSLRQDTDTQYF
TRBJ2-1 TRBV6-6 - - TGTGCCAGCAGTTACTCGAAGTACAGTGAGCAGTTCTTC CASSYSKYSEQFF
TRBJ2-2 TRBV30 - - TGTGCCTGGAGACGGTCGGGTACCGGGGAGCTGTTTTTT CAWRRSGTGELFF
TRBJ1-2 TRBV11-3 medium-sized - TGTGCCAGCAGCTTACAATGGGACGGGAGACGGGGTGGCTACACCTTC CASSLQWDGRRGGYTF
TRBJ2-1 TRBV11-2 - - TGTGCCAGCACAACTCTGGGTGAGCAGTTCTTC CASTTLGEQFF
TRBJ2-3 TRBV7-3 few TRBD1 TGTGCCAGCAGCTCTGGACAGGGTGGCCCAGATACGCAGTATTTT CASSSGQGGPDTQYF
TRBJ2-3 TRBV6-1 - TRBD1 TGTGCCAGTCGGCAGAGACAGGGGGCTCGGGATACGCAGTATTTT CASRQRQGARDTQYF
TRBJ2-7 TRBV4-3 - - TGCGCCAGCAGCCAAGATATGAAGGGGCCCTACGAGCAGTACTTC CASSQDMKGPYEQYF
TRBJ1-2 TRBV30 - TRBD1 TGTGCCTGGAGTGTGGAAGTATTTTTGGGGACAGGGCCTAACTATGGCTACACCTTC CAWSVEVFLGTGPNYGYTF
TRBJ2-7 TRBV5-4 - - TGTGCCAGCAGCTATCCGGGACTCTCTTTCTACGAGCAGTACTTC CASSYPGLSFYEQYF
TRBJ1-1 TRBV19 - TRBD1 TGTGCCAGTAGTATAGGACAGGGGGCCACTGAAGCTTTCTTT CASSIGQGATEAFF
TRBJ2-7 TRBV5-1 - - TGCGCCAGCAGCTTGGAAGGTAACTCCTACGAGCAGTACTTC CASSLEGNSYEQYF
TRBJ2-2 TRBV28 - TRBD1 TGTGCCAGCAGTTTTTTTAACTTGTTTTCGGGACAGGGTAACACCGGGGAGCTGTTTTTT CASSFFNLFSGQGNTGELFF
TRBJ1-5 TRBV4-2 few TRBD1 TGTGCCAGCAGCCAAGGGGACAGCTTATCGCAGCCCCAGCATTTT CASSQGDSLSQPQHF
TRBJ2-7 TRBV21-1 - - TGTGCCAGCAGCAAAGGGGATAGTAGAGGGAGGAGAGGCCTCGAGCAGTACTTC CASSKGDSRGRRGLEQYF
TRBJ2-1 TRBV5-4 few TRBD2 TGTGCCAGCAGCTTATCGACTAGCGGGTGGAATGAGCAGTTCTTC CASSLSTSGWNEQFF
TRBJ2-7 TRBV30 many TRBD1 TGTGCCTGGCAACAGGGGGATTCCTACGAGCAGTACTTC CAWQQGDSYEQYF
TRBJ2-2 TRBV18 - - TGTGCCAGCTCACGTGATAGCCAGCTCGCCCCCAGTGAGCTGTTTTTT CASSRDSQLAPSELFF
TRBJ2-5 TRBV7-7 once TRBD1 TGTGCCAGCGGTGGAGACAGGGGGGAGACCCAGTACTTC CASGGDRGETQYF
TRBJ1-3 TRBV7-9 few - TGTGCCAGCAGACCACAGGGTTACTCTGGAAACACCATATATTTT CASRPQGYSGNTIYF
TRBJ2-5 TRBV27 - - TGTGCCAGCAGTTCGGTGTACCAAGAGACCCAGTACTTC CASSSVYQETQYF
TRBJ2-2 TRBV10-3 - - TGTGCCATCAGTGAAGTAAACACCGGGGAGCTGTTTTTT CAISEVNTGELFF
TRBJ2-4 TRBV5-1 - TRBD2 TGCGCCAGCAGTCCTAGCGGCCCGGGCAAAAACATTCAGTACTTC CASSPSGPGKNIQYF
TRBJ1-1 TRBV7-2 - - TGTGCCAGCAGCCTCTCGAACCATAATGAAGCTTTCTTT CASSLSNHNEAFF
TRBJ1-6 TRBV7-2 few - TGTGCCAGCAGCCGAACAGGAGTATATTCACCCCTCCACTTT CASSRTGVYSPLHF
TRBJ2-5 TRBV5-1 once - TGCGCCAGCAGCTTGGGACAGAGCAGGGCCCAAGAGACCCAGTACTTC CASSLGQSRAQETQYF
TRBJ2-3 TRBV9 - - TGTGCCAGCAGCCGTCAGACCGGCGCTAGCACAGATACGCAGTATTTT CASSRQTGASTDTQYF
TRBJ2-5 TRBV6-1 - TRBD2 TGTGCCAGCAGTGGGTGGGGTAGCGGGGGTCAAGAGACCCAGTACTTC CASSGWGSGGQETQYF
TRBJ2-3 TRBV29-1 - - TGCAGCGTTGACGGTGGGCTGCTCACAGATACGCAGTATTTT CSVDGGLLTDTQYF
TRBJ1-2 TRBV18 - - TGTGCCAGCTCACCGGACTCCTGGGGCTATGGCTACACCTTC CASSPDSWGYGYTF
TRBJ1-2 TRBV4-2 few - TGTGCCAGCAGCCAAGCCGAGTCGGGAAGGACTACAAACTATGGCTACACCTTC CASSQAESGRTTNYGYTF
TRBJ2-6 TRBV30 - TRBD1 TGTGCCTGGAGTAGGGACAGGGCACCCTCTGGGGCCAACGTCCTGACTTTC CAWSRDRAPSGANVLTF
TRBJ2-3 TRBV5-1 - - TGCGCCAGCCGATCCCGGGGGACAGTCACAGATACGCAGTATTTT CASRSRGTVTDTQYF
TRBJ1-3 TRBV7-8 once TRBD1 TGTGCCAGCAGCCCCACAGGGGGTTCTGGAAACACCATATATTTT CASSPTGGSGNTIYF
TRBJ1-1 TRBV10-3 - - TGTGCCATCAGTGAAAACCCGAACACTGAAGCTTTCTTT CAISENPNTEAFF
TRBJ1-2 TRBV9 - TRBD1 TGTGCCAGCAGCGAGGACAGGGTGGCCTATGGCTACACCTTC CASSEDRVAYGYTF
TRBJ2-1 TRBV9 - TRBD1 TGTGCCAGCAGCGACAGGGGAACCTACAATGAGCAGTTCTTC CASSDRGTYNEQFF
TRBJ1-1 TRBV30 - TRBD1 TGTGCCTGGAGCCGCGGGACAGCGAGAAGGGCGGAAGCTTTCTTT CAWSRGTARRAEAFF
TRBJ1-2 TRBV4-3 - - TGCGCCAGCAGCCAAGCTAACATGGGCCCCCTTGATGGCTACACCTTC CASSQANMGPLDGYTF
TRBJ2-7 TRBV19 - TRBD2 TGTGCCAGCGGGACTAGCGGGAACGAGCAGTACTTC CASGTSGNEQYF
TRBJ2-5 TRBV11-2 - TRBD2 TGTGCCAGCAGCCCGGGGACTAGCGGGGGTTTCGGAGAGACCCAGTACTTC CASSPGTSGGFGETQYF
TRBJ2-7 TRBV5-1 - TRBD2 TGCGCCAGCAGCCCAGCGGGGATCTCCTACGAGCAGTACTTC CASSPAGISYEQYF
TRBJ2-1 TRBV6-1 - - TGTGCCAGCAGGGTGAGGGACCCCTCCTACAATGAGCAGTTCTTC CASRVRDPSYNEQFF
TRBJ1-1 TRBV4-3 few - TGCGCCAGCAGCCAAGCTCCCCTCGGGCGGGGAAACACTGAAGCTTTCTTT CASSQAPLGRGNTEAFF
TRBJ1-3 TRBV4-1 - TRBD1 TGCGCCAGCAGCCAGACTGCCTCGACAGGGACCGGAAACACCATATATTTT CASSQTASTGTGNTIYF
TRBJ2-7 TRBV5-8 - TRBD1 TGTGCCAGCAGCTACGGGACAGGGACCTACGAGCAGTACTTC CASSYGTGTYEQYF
TRBJ2-3 TRBV6-1 - - TGTGCCAGCAGTCGCCCTTCTAGCACAGATACGCAGTATTTT CASSRPSSTDTQYF
TRBJ1-1 TRBV10-3 - - TGTGCCATCAGGGTACAGGAGACAAACACTGAAGCTTTCTTT CAIRVQETNTEAFF
TRBJ2-7 TRBV5-5 - - TGTGCCAGCAGCTCCGGGGGACAGTCCTACGAGCAGTACTTC CASSSGGQSYEQYF
TRBJ1-2 TRBV5-4 - - TGTGCCAGCAGCCGTGGTGGGGTCTATGGCTACACCTTC CASSRGGVYGYTF
TRBJ2-1 TRBV5-4 - - TGTGCCAGCAGCTTGCGGGGTGGGTCCTACAATGAGCAGTTCTTC CASSLRGGSYNEQFF
TRBJ1-2 TRBV30 - - TGTGCCTGGAGCTCAAGAATCTATGGCTACACCTTC CAWSSRIYGYTF
TRBJ2-5 TRBV18 - - TGTGCCAGCTCAGTCTCGGGAGACGAGACCCAGTACTTC CASSVSGDETQYF
TRBJ2-2 TRBV7-7 - - TGTGCCAGCAGTCCATCCCTTAACACCGGGGAGCTGTTTTTT CASSPSLNTGELFF